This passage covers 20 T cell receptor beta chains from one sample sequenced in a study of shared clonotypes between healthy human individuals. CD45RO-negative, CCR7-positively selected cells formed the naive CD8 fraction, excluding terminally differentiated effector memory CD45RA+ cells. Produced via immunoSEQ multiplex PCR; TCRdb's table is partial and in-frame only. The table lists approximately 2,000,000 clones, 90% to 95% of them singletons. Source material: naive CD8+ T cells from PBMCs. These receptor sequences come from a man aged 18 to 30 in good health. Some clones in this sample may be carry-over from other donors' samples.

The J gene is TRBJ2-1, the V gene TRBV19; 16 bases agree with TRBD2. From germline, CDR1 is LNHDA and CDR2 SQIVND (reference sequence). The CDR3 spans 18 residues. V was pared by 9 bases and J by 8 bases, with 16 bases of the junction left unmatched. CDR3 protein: CARKRRSGLAGGPDEQFF. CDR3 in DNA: TGTGCCAGGAAGAGAAGATCGGGACTAGCGGGAGGGCCCGATGAGCAGTTCTTC.

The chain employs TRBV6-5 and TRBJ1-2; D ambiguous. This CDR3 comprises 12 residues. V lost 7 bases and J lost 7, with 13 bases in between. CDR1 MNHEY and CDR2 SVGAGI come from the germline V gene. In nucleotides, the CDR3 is TGTGCCAGCATCGGAGGTCCGGGTGGCTACACCTTC. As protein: CASIGGPGGYTF.

CDR3 coding DNA: TGTGCCAGCAGCCAACAGGGCCGAGGGCAGGGTCAGATGGGAACAGATACGCAGTATTTT. Residues: CASSQQGRGQGQMGTDTQYF. This chain links TRBV28 with TRBJ2-3; perhaps TRBD1 as D (6 bases). The V and J ends lost 6 bases and 3 bases respectively, with 31 bases between them. CDR1 and CDR2 (germline): MDHEN, SYDVKM. The CDR3 is made up of 20 amino acids.

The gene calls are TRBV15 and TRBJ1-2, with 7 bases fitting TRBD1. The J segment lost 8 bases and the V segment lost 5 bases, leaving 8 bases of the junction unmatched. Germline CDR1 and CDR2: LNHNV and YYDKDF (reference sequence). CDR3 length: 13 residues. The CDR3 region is CATSDRVVVGYTF. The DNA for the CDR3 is TGTGCCACCAGCGACAGGGTCGTTGTCGGCTACACCTTC.

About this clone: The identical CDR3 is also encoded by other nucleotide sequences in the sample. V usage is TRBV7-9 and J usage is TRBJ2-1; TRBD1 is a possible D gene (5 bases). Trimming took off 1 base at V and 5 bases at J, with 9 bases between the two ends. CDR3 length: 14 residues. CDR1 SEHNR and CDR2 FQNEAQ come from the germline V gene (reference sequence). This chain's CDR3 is CASSLGQGNNEQFF. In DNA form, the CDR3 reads TGTGCCAGCAGCTTAGGTCAGGGAAACAATGAGCAGTTCTTC. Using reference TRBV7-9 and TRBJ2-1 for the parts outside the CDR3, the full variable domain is DTGVSQNPRHKITKRGQNVTFRCDPISEHNRLYWYRQTLGQGPEFLTYFQNEAQLEKSRLLSDRFSAERPKGSFSTLEIQRTEQGDSAMYLCASSLGQGNNEQFFGPGTRLTVL.

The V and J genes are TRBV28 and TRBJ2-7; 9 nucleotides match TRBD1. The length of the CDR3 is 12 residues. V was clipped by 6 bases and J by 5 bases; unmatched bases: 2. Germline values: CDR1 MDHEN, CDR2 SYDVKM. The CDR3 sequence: CASRQGANEQYF. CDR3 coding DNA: TGTGCCAGCAGACAGGGGGCCAACGAGCAGTACTTC.

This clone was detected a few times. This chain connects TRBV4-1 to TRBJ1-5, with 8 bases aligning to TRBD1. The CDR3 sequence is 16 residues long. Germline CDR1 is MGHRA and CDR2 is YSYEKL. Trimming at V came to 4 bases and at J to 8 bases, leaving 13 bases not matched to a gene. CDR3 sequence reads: CASSLGGAGGLEPQHF. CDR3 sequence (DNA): TGCGCCAGCAGCCTCGGAGGAGCAGGGGGCTTGGAGCCCCAGCATTTT.

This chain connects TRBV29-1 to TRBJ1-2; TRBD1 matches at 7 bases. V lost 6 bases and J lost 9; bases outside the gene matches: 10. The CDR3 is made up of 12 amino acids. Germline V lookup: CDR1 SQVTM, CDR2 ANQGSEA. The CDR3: CSVPKTGLSYTF. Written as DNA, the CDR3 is TGCAGCGTACCAAAGACAGGGTTGAGCTACACCTTC.

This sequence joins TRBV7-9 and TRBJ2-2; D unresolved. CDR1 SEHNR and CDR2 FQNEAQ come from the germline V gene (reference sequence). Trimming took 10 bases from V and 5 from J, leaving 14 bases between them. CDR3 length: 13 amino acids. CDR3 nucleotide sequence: TGTGCCACCATATTTGTGGGAACCGGGGAGCTGTTTTTT. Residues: CATIFVGTGELFF.

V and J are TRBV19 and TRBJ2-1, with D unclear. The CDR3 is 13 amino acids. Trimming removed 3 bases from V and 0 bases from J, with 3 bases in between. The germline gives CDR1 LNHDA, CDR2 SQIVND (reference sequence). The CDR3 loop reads CASSMASYNEQFF. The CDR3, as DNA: TGTGCCAGTAGTATGGCCTCCTACAATGAGCAGTTCTTC.

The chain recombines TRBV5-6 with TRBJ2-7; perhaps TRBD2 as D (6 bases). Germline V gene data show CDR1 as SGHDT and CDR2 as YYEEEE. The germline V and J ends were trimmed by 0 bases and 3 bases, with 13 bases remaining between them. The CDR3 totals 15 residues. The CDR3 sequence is CASSLDPSVYYEQYF. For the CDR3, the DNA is TGTGCCAGCAGCTTGGACCCTAGCGTTTACTACGAGCAGTACTTC.

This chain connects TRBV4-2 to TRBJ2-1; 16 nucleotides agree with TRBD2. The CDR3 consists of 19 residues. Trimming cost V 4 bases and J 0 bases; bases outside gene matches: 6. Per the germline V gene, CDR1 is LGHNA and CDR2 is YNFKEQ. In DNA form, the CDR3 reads TGTGCCAGCAGCCCGTCGGGACTAGCGGGAGGGAGCTCCTACAATGAGCAGTTCTTC. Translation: CASSPSGLAGGSSYNEQFF.

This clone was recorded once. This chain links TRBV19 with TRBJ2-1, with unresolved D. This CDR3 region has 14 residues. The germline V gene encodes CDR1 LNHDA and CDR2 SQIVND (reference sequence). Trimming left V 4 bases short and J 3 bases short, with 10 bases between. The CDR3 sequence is CASSTYDHYNEQFF. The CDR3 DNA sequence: TGTGCCAGTAGTACCTACGACCACTACAATGAGCAGTTCTTC.

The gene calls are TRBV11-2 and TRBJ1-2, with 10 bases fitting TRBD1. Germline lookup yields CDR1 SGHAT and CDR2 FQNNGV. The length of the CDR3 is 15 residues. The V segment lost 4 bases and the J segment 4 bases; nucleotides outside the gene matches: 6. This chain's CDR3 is CASSSRQGASYGYTF. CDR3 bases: TGTGCCAGCAGCTCTCGACAGGGGGCGAGCTATGGCTACACCTTC.

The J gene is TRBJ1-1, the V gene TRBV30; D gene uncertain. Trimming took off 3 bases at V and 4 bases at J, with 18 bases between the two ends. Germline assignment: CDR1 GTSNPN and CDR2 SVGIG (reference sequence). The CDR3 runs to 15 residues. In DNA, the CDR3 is TGTGCCTGGAGGGGTCGTTCAACACTCGCCACTGAAGCTTTCTTT. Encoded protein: CAWRGRSTLATEAFF.

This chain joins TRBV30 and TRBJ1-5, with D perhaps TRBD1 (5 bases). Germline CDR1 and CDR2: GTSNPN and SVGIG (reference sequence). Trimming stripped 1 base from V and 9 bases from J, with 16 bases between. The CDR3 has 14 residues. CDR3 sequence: CAWSDILGEGPQHF. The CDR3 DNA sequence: TGTGCCTGGAGTGACATCCTGGGGGAGGGGCCCCAGCATTTT. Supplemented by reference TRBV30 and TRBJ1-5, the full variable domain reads SQTIHQWPATLVQPVGSPLSLECTVEGTSNPNLYWYRQAAGRGLQLLFYSVGIGQISSEVPQNLSASRPQDRQFILSSKKLLLSDSGFYLCAWSDILGEGPQHFGDGTRLSIL.

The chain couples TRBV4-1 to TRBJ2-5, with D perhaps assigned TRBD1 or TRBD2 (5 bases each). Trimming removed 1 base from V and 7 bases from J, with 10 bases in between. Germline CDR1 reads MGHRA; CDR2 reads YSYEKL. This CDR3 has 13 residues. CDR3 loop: CASSQVWDGTQYF. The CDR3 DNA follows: TGCGCCAGCAGCCAAGTTTGGGACGGGACCCAGTACTTC.

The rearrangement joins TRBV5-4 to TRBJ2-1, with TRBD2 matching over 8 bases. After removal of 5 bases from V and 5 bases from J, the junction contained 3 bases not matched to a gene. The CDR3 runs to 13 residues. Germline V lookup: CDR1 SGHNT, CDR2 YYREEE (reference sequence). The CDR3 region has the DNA TGTGCCAGCAGACGGGAGGGCCACAATGAGCAGTTCTTC. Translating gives CASRREGHNEQFF.

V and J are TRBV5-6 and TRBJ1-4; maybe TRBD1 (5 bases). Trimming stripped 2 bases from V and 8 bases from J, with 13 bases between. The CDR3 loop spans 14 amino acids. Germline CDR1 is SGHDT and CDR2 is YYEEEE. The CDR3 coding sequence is TGTGCCAGCAGCTTCGCGGGGGTATACGAAAAACTGTTTTTT. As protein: CASSFAGVYEKLFF.

The DNA for the CDR3 is TGTGCCAGCAGTTCCCTCGAAGATACGCAGTATTTT. Residues: CASSSLEDTQYF. The rearrangement joins TRBV27 to TRBJ2-3; D remains ambiguous. Germline assignment: CDR1 MNHEY and CDR2 SMNVEV (reference sequence). The CDR3 consists of 12 residues. The V and J ends lost 4 bases and 5 bases respectively, with 7 bases between them.